Reported below is one TCR beta chain. Antigen specificity is unknown. The read halts 3 residues ahead of the CDR3 end, with the missing end drawn from the germline J gene. The data originate from a study of Tregs in tolerant kidney transplant recipients. The study's findings and limits: Expanding Tregs on activated donor B cells appeared to best identify donor-specific TCRbeta clones. Changing PCR primers prevented nucleotide comparison between some patients' samples. Tolerant patients' donor-specific Tregs expanded beyond overall Tregs, suggesting antigen-driven growth.

Germline V gene data show CDR1 as MNHEY and CDR2 as SVGEGT. The V and J ends lost 7 bases and 5 bases, in that order; junction bases with no gene match: 7. The CDR3 runs to 14 residues. Some clones are missing from TCRdb's copy, which holds only in-frame ones; the method was immunoSEQ multiplex PCR. The sample holds 50,000 or so clones. V gene TRBV6-2 or TRBV6-3 combines with J gene TRBJ2-1, with TRBD2 identical over 8 bases. The clonotype comes from a human donor who received a combined kidney and bone marrow transplant. Material: CD4+ T cells from blood, obtained before the transplant. CDR3 bases read: TGTGCCAGCAAAACTAGCGGCTACGACAATGAG. Protein: CASKTSGYDNE. The complete CDR3 protein is CASKTSGYDNEQFF.